This TCR beta chain stems from a study of response to subunit inactivated influenza vaccine. Germline V CDR1 and CDR2: MNHEY, SVGEGT. Trimming shortened V by 4 bases and J by 0 bases, and 10 bases separated the two germline ends. CDR3 size: 15 residues. Each CDR3 protein is one row after TCRdb ran MiXCR on the RT-PCR reads. Among 500,000 to 700,000 distinct CDR3 sequences listed, 20% to 25% were seen once. The sample was also linked to a second study, of T cells expressing NK-cell markers. As that study records: Libraries used 5'RACE template switching adding universal primer site and UMIs. NKG2C+ dominant clonotype frequencies in more than 5 donors were roughly 1.0-7.5% of CD8+ T cells.

This receptor was obtained from a man aged 50 or older who received an inactivated influenza vaccine. Sequencing used CD4+ T cells sorted from PBMCs, obtained roughly 12 days after vaccination. The V and J genes are TRBV6-2 or TRBV6-3 and TRBJ1-3; the D is unclear. This chain's CDR3 is CASSSVAASGNTIYF. The CDR3 DNA sequence: TGTGCCAGCAGTTCGGTAGCGGCCTCTGGAAACACCATATATTTT.